The 7 T cell receptor beta chains below come from one sample, sequenced in a study of T-cell memory formation after mild COVID-19. TCRdb recomputed calls from the 5' RACE reads with MiXCR, one row per CDR3 protein. The sample lists about 360,000 distinct CDR3 sequences, approximately 15% occurring once. Sequences were obtained from PBMCs or a T cell subset sorted from them (not recorded which). The receptors stem from a man younger than 35 who had mild COVID-19 (a few samples of this study predate the infection). Cell type and time point are not known.

The genes are TRBV6-2 or TRBV6-3 and TRBJ1-5; no clear D. The CDR3 is 16 amino acids. The germline CDR1 and CDR2 sequences are MNHEY and SVGEGT. V lost 10 bases, J lost 1 base, and 20 bases lay in between. The CDR3 DNA sequence: TGTGCCACCAGAGGAGACGGATATATGAGCAATCAGCCCCAGCATTTT. This sequence encodes CATRGDGYMSNQPQHF.

The chain combines TRBV6-6 with TRBJ1-5; 7 bases line up with TRBD1. This CDR3 is 15 amino acids long. Germline V gives CDR1 MNHNY, CDR2 SVGAGI (reference sequence). The junction had 5 bases not matched to a gene; V was cut back by 5 bases and J by 1 base. CDR3 region: CASSRRDSSNQPQHF. The CDR3 DNA follows: TGTGCCAGCAGTCGCCGGGACAGCAGCAATCAGCCCCAGCATTTT.

This clonotype was counted a few times. The chain's CDR3 is CASTLTSGGVLGLSEQFF. For the CDR3, the DNA is TGTGCCAGCACCCTAACTAGCGGGGGGGTTTTGGGCTTATCGGAGCAGTTCTTC. The J gene is TRBJ2-1, the V gene TRBV6-5; 13 bases match TRBD2. Germline V gene lookup returns CDR1 MNHEY and CDR2 SVGAGI. The CDR3 covers 18 residues. J was trimmed by 10 bases and V by 7 bases; bases with no gene match: 19.

The CDR3 coding sequence is TGTGCCAGCAGTCGGCTCATCTCTGGGGCCAACGTCCTGACTTTC. Encoded protein: CASSRLISGANVLTF. The V gene is TRBV27, the J gene TRBJ2-6; no clear D gene. The CDR3 contains 15 residues. In germline, CDR1 is MNHEY, CDR2 SMNVEV (reference sequence). V was pared by 5 bases and J by 0 bases, with 8 bases between.

The chain joins TRBV20-1 to TRBJ2-3; 7 bases fit TRBD2. This CDR3 is 16 amino acids long. The trim removed 0 bases at V and 5 bases at J, leaving 11 bases unmatched. Per germline, CDR1 DFQATT and CDR2 SNEGSKA (reference sequence). CDR3 nucleotide sequence: TGCAGTGCTAGAGATCCATCAGCGGGGCGCCTAGATACGCAGTATTTT. Translated: CSARDPSAGRLDTQYF.

This chain links TRBV20-1 with TRBJ1-5; D is unresolved. V dropped 3 bases and J dropped 0 bases, with 12 bases sitting between them. Germline loops: CDR1 DFQATT, CDR2 SNEGSKA (reference sequence). CDR3 length: 15 amino acids. The CDR3 is CSASMRSFSNQPQHF. CDR3 DNA: TGCAGTGCTAGTATGAGGTCCTTTAGCAATCAGCCCCAGCATTTT.

This clonotype appeared a few times. The rearrangement links TRBV4-2 to TRBJ2-7; perhaps TRBD1 as D (6 bases). CDR1 and CDR2 from the germline V gene are LGHNA and YNFKEQ. The CDR3 totals 15 residues. V was pared by 0 bases and J by 2 bases, with 11 bases between. DNA of the CDR3: TGTGCCAGCAGCCAAGAGAAGGACAGTACCTACGAGCAGTACGTC. Its protein is CASSQEKDSTYEQYV.